This T cell receptor beta chain was retrieved from a study of cytomegalovirus exposure and HLA in healthy donors. Study summary: In a previous analysis, approximately 110 million unique TCR beta sequences were found from roughly 200 million T cells. The study's early data release held some 85 million unique TCRs from HLA-typed donors. General study points: According to the study, 180 or so TCR beta chains were cytomegalovirus-associated. What a later analysis reportedly showed was that an Asian-associated ancestry cluster had fewer N-insertions than the approximately 670-donor mean.

Of note for this clone: Its target is unknown.

In germline, CDR1 is MNHEY, CDR2 SMNVEV (reference sequence). This CDR3 is 15 amino acids long. V was pared by 4 bases and J by 4 bases, with 3 bases of the junction left unmatched. The PCR made use of 60 Vbeta and 13 Jbeta primers. The data were produced by immunoSEQ multiplex PCR, yet TCRdb's version contains in-frame clones alone and is incomplete. This table has over 150,000 clones, 80% to 85% appearing once. The J gene is TRBJ2-2, the V gene TRBV27, with TRBD2 matching over 10 bases. This clonotype was obtained from a male donor in good health and CMV-seropositive. The sequencing input was PBMCs. DNA of the CDR3: TGTGCCAGCAGTTCTAGCGGGAGAGGCACCGGGGAGCTGTTTTTT. It translates to CASSSSGRGTGELFF.